This T cell receptor (beta chain) was recovered during a study of identical twins. Study results and caveats: Out-of-frame sharing of TCR alpha in monozygotic twins was underestimated by models.

Template switching added a universal primer site, and cDNA bore unique molecular identifiers. TCRdb analysed the 5' RACE reads with MiXCR anew, one entry per CDR3 protein. The table has fewer than 450,000 distinct CDR3 sequences, around 9.7% seen once. The CDR3 sequence is 13 residues long. Germline CDR1 is DFQATT and CDR2 is SNEGSKA (reference sequence). J lost 8 bases, V lost 6 bases, and 7 bases had no gene match. The sample holds a few counts of this clonotype. Its matching antigen is unknown. With no exceptions, donors were healthy Caucasians. The sample taken for sequencing was naive T cells sorted from blood. This rearrangement joins TRBV20-1 to TRBJ1-4; 9 bases are a match to TRBD1. This TCR was sampled from a woman in her forties or fifties in good health. The CDR3 loop reads CSAKGQGREKLFF. For the CDR3, the DNA is TGCAGTGCAAAAGGACAGGGGCGGGAAAAACTGTTTTTT.